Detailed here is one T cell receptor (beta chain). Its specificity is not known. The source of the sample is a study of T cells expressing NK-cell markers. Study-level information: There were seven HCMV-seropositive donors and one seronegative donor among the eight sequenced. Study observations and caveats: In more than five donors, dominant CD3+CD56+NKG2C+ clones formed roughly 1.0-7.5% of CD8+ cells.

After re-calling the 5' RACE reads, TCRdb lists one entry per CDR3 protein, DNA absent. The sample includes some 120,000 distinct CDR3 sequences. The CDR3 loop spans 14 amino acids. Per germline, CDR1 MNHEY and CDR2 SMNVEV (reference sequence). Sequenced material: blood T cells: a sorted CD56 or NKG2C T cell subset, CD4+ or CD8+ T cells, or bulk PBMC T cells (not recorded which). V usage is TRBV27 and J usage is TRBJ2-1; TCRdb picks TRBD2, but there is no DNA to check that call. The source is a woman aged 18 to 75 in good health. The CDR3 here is CASTLAGSYNEQFF.